The 7 T cell receptor beta chains given below trace back to one sample, sequenced in a study of T cell responses to AZD1222 COVID-19 vaccine. Profiling relied on immunoSEQ multiplex PCR, and the TCRdb table lists in-frame clones only, not all of them. The sample includes more than 90,000 clones, around 88% seen only once; the top ten take about 7.1%. The input for sequencing was peripheral blood, taken 28 days after the second AZD1222 dose. Receptors originate from an adult who received the AZD1222 COVID-19 vaccine.

The rearrangement uses TRBV5-4 and TRBJ2-4, with unresolved D. Germline assignment: CDR1 SGHNT and CDR2 YYREEE (reference sequence). V dropped 3 bases and J dropped 0 bases, with 7 bases sitting between them. The CDR3 is made up of 14 amino acids. CDR3 DNA sequence: TGTGCCAGCAGCTCGGAACTAGCCAAAAACATTCAGTACTTC. It codes for CASSSELAKNIQYF.

V usage is TRBV6-5 and J usage is TRBJ2-1, with D perhaps matching TRBD2 (5 bases). CDR1 is MNHEY and CDR2 is SVGAGI in the germline V gene. The CDR3 runs to 14 residues. The V end was cut by 5 bases, the J end by 5 bases, with 13 bases between. CDR3 region: CASSPYKGDNEQFF. CDR3 bases: TGTGCCAGCAGTCCGTACAAGGGAGACAATGAGCAGTTCTTC.

V usage is TRBV7-9 and J usage is TRBJ2-1; D might be TRBD1 or TRBD2, each matching 5 bases. Germline assignment: CDR1 SEHNR and CDR2 FQNEAQ (reference sequence). With 5 bases removed from V and 0 bases from J, the gap between germline ends came to 14 bases. CDR3 size: 16 residues. DNA of the CDR3: TGTGCCAGCAGCGAAGGGACGTACAGCTCCTACAATGAGCAGTTCTTC. Encoded protein: CASSEGTYSSYNEQFF.

This clone was counted a few times. The chain couples TRBV7-9 to TRBJ1-6, with 7 bases matching TRBD1. The CDR3 has 15 amino acids. The V gene end was trimmed by 1 base and the J gene end by 9 bases; junction bases not matched to a gene: 6. Germline CDR1 SEHNR, CDR2 FQNEAQ (reference sequence). In DNA, the CDR3 is TGTGCCAGCAGCTTAGGACAGGGTACCGGTTCACCCCTCCACTTT. Translation gives CASSLGQGTGSPLHF. Supplemented by reference TRBV7-9 and TRBJ1-6, the full variable domain reads DTGVSQNPRHKITKRGQNVTFRCDPISEHNRLYWYRQTLGQGPEFLTYFQNEAQLEKSRLLSDRFSAERPKGSFSTLEIQRTEQGDSAMYLCASSLGQGTGSPLHFGNGTRLTVT.

The V gene is TRBV12-5, the J gene TRBJ1-3; TRBD1 aligns across 12 bases. This CDR3 spans 15 amino acids. Germline loops: CDR1 LGHNT, CDR2 FRNRAP. V shed 1 base and J 11 bases; nucleotides not matched to a gene: 6. CDR3 in DNA: TGTGCTAGTGGTTTGGGGGGACAGGGGGCGATCCCCATATATTTT. This translates into CASGLGGQGAIPIYF.

The chain uses TRBV19 and TRBJ1-2, with 10 nucleotides matching TRBD1. The trim removed 2 bases at V and 7 bases at J, leaving 7 bases unmatched. Germline lookup yields CDR1 LNHDA and CDR2 SQIVND (reference sequence). This CDR3 spans 15 amino acids. The CDR3 sequence is CASSIPTGGAFGYTF. The DNA for the CDR3 is TGTGCCAGTAGTATACCGACAGGGGGCGCTTTTGGCTACACCTTC.

The gene calls are TRBV2 and TRBJ1-6, with TRBD1 as a possible D gene (5 bases). V lost 8 bases, J lost 5 bases, and 10 bases lay in between. The CDR3 sequence is 13 residues long. Germline loops: CDR1 SNHLY, CDR2 FYNNEI. The CDR3 region is CASGEDNNSPLHF. The DNA for the CDR3 is TGTGCCAGCGGGGAGGACAATAATTCACCCCTCCACTTT.